Described below is a single T cell receptor (beta chain) sequence and its context. These data are taken from a study of T cell changes during pregnancy in multiple sclerosis. Data came from immunoSEQ multiplex PCR; TCRdb stores just in-frame clones and leaves some out. The table lists roughly 50,000 clones, 92% of them singletons. This CDR3 is 15 amino acids long. Trimming took off 6 bases at V and 2 bases at J, with 13 bases between the two ends. Germline values: CDR1 SGHTA, CDR2 FQGNSA. Sequences were derived from CD4+ T cells from peripheral blood mononuclear cells, sampled in the third trimester of pregnancy. This chain links TRBV7-2 with TRBJ2-2, with a possible D match to TRBD2 (7 bases). The source of this sequence is a female donor with multiple sclerosis, enrolled in a pregnancy study. CDR3 region: CASSPSGTNTGELFF. The CDR3 DNA reads TGTGCCAGCAGTCCAAGCGGGACAAACACCGGGGAGCTGTTTTTT.